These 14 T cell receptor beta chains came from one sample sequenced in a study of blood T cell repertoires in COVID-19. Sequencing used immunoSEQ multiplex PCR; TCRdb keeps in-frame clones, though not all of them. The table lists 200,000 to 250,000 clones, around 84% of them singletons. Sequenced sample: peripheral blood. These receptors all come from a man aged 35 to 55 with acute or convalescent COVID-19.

In DNA form, the CDR3 reads TGTGCCAGCAGCTTTCAGATCCTAGCCAAAAACATTCAGTACTTC. It is translated as CASSFQILAKNIQYF. The chain recombines TRBV7-9 with TRBJ2-4; D is undetermined. V was shortened by 3 bases and J by 0 bases, with 9 bases between the two germline ends. From germline, CDR1 is SEHNR and CDR2 FQNEAQ (reference sequence). The CDR3 has 15 amino acids.

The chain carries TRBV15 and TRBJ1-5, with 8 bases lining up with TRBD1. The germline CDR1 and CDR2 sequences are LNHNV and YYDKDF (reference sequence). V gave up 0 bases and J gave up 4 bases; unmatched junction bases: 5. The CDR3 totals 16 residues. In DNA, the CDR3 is TGTGCCACCAGCAGAGAGGGGAGGACAGGGAATCAGCCCCAGCATTTT. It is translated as CATSREGRTGNQPQHF.

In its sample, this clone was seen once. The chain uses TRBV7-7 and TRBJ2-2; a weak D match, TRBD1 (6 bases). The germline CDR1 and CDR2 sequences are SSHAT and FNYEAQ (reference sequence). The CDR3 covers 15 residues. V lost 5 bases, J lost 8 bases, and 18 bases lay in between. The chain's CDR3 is CASSPTGLGAGELFF. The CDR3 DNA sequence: TGTGCCAGCAGCCCAACAGGGCTTGGGGCTGGGGAGCTGTTTTTT. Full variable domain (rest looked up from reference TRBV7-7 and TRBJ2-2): GAGVSQSPRYKVTKRGQDVTLRCDPISSHATLYWYQQALGQGPEFLTYFNYEAQPDKSGLPSDRFSAERPEGSISTLTIQRTEQRDSAMYRCASSPTGLGAGELFFGEGSRLTVL.

The CDR3 spells CASSYSRKDLSYEQYF. DNA for the CDR3: TGTGCCAGCAGTTACTCGAGGAAAGACCTATCATACGAGCAGTACTTC. The rearrangement links TRBV6-2 or TRBV6-3 to TRBJ2-7, with no clear D. Germline V gives CDR1 MNHEY, CDR2 SVGEGT. V lost 0 bases, J lost 4 bases, and 16 bases lay in between. CDR3 length: 16 residues.

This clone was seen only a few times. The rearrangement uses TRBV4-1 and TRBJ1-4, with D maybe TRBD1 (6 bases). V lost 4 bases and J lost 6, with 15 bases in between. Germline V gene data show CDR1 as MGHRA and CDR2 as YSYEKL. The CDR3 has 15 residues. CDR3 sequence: CASSPTGNWDEKLFF. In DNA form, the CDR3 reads TGCGCCAGCAGCCCCACAGGGAATTGGGATGAAAAACTGTTTTTT.

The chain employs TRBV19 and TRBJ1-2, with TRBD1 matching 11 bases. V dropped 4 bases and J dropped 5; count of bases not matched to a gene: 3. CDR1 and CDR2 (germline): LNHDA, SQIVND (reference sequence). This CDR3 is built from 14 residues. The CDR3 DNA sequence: TGTGCCAGTAGTAGTGGACAGGGGGCTTATGGCTACACCTTC. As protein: CASSSGQGAYGYTF. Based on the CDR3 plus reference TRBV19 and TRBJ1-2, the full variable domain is DGGITQSPKYLFRKEGQNVTLSCEQNLNHDAMYWYRQDPGQGLRLIYYSQIVNDFQKGDIAEGYSVSREKKESFPLTVTSAQKNPTAFYLCASSSGQGAYGYTFGSGTRLTVV.

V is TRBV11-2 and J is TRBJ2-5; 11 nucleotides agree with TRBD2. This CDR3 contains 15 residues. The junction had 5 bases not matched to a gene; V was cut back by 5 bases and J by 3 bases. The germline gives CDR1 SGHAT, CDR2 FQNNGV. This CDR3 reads CASSRGTSGEETQYF. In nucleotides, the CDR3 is TGTGCCAGCAGCCGTGGGACTAGCGGTGAAGAGACCCAGTACTTC.

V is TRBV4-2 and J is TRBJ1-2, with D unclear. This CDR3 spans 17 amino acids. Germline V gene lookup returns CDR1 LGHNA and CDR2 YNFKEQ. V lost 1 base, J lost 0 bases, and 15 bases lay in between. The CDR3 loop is CASSQVGSGLANYGYTF. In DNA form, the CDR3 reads TGTGCCAGCAGCCAAGTAGGCAGCGGCCTAGCTAACTATGGCTACACCTTC.

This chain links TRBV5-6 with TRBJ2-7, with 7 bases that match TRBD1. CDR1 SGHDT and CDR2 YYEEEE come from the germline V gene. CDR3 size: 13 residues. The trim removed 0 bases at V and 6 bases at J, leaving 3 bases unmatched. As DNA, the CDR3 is TGTGCCAGCAGCTTGGGACAGGGTAGCGAGCAGTACTTC. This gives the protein CASSLGQGSEQYF.

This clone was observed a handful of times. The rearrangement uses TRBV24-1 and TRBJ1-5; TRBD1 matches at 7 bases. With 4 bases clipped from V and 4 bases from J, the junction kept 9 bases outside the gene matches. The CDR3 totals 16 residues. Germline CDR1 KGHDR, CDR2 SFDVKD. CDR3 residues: CATSERQGIKNQPQHF. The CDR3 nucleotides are TGTGCCACCAGTGAACGACAGGGAATTAAGAATCAGCCCCAGCATTTT.

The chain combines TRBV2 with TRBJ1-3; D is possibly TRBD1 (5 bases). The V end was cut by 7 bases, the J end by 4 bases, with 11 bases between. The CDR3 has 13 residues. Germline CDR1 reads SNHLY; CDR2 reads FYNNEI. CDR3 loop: CASKGLSGNTIYF. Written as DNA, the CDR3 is TGTGCCAGCAAGGGGCTCTCCGGAAACACCATATATTTT.

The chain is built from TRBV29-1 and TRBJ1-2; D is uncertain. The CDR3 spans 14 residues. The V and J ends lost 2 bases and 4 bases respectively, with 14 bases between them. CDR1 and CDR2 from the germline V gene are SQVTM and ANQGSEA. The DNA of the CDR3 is TGCAGCGTTGAAAAGTCTGTAGTTAGCTATGGCTACACCTTC. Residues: CSVEKSVVSYGYTF.

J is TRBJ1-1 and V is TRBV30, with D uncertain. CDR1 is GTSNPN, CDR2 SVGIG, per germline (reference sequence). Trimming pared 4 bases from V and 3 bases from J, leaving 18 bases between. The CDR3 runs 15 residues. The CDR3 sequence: CAWTTLRREHTEAFF. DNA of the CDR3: TGTGCCTGGACTACGCTGCGGAGGGAGCACACTGAAGCTTTCTTT.

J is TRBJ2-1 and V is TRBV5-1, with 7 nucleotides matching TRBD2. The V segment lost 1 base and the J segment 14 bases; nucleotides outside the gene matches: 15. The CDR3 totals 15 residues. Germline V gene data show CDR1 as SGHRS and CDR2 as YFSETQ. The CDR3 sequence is CASSLPGTTLRWEFF. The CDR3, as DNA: TGCGCCAGCAGCTTGCCCGGGACTACCCTCAGGTGGGAGTTCTTC.